The 16 T cell receptor beta chains in this list originate from one sample, sequenced in a study of STAT5B mutations in CD4+ large granular lymphocyte leukemia. Sequencing used immunoSEQ multiplex PCR; TCRdb keeps in-frame clones, though not all of them. The data hold 30,000 to 35,000 clones, with around four fifths observed a single time. Sequenced input: CD4+ T cells from blood buffy coats. Source of these receptors: a human donor in good health.

The chain is built from TRBV19 and TRBJ1-4; D remains ambiguous. The V gene lost 0 bases and the J gene lost 6 bases, with 11 bases spanning the gap. CDR3 length equals 15 residues. Germline assignment: CDR1 LNHDA and CDR2 SQIVND (reference sequence). CDR3 residues: CASSIDPGVYEKLFF. The CDR3 DNA is TGTGCCAGTAGTATAGATCCCGGTGTGTATGAAAAACTGTTTTTT.

The chain joins TRBV5-1 to TRBJ2-1, with no clear D. Deletions cut 3 bases from V and 4 bases from J, with 8 bases between. The CDR3 consists of 13 residues. Germline assignment: CDR1 SGHRS and CDR2 YFSETQ. The CDR3 is CASSSPVYNEQFF. CDR3 coding DNA: TGCGCCAGCAGCTCCCCAGTGTACAATGAGCAGTTCTTC.

The chain couples TRBV5-1 to TRBJ1-2; no definite D call. CDR1 SGHRS and CDR2 YFSETQ come from the germline V gene. The CDR3 spans 12 residues. Trimming pared 4 bases from V and 9 bases from J, leaving 13 bases between. CDR3 amino acids: CASSPPDPSYTF. CDR3 bases: TGCGCCAGCAGCCCCCCGGATCCCAGCTACACCTTC. Based on the CDR3 plus reference TRBV5-1 and TRBJ1-2, the full variable domain is KAGVTQTPRYLIKTRGQQVTLSCSPISGHRSVSWYQQTPGQGLQFLFEYFSETQRNKGNFPGRFSGRQFSNSRSEMNVSTLELGDSALYLCASSPPDPSYTFGSGTRLTVV.

The gene calls are TRBV27 and TRBJ2-1; no definite D call. V gave up 6 bases and J gave up 9 bases, with 15 bases separating them. Per germline, CDR1 MNHEY and CDR2 SMNVEV (reference sequence). CDR3 length: 13 amino acids. As DNA, the CDR3 is TGTGCCAGCAGCGTTGTCCGGCTAGGTGAGCAGTTCTTC. Amino acids: CASSVVRLGEQFF.

Only a few counts were recorded for this clone. The chain joins TRBV27 to TRBJ2-7, with a tentative D call TRBD2 (6 bases). Germline CDR1 reads MNHEY; CDR2 reads SMNVEV (reference sequence). V was cut by 6 bases and J by 2 bases, with 17 bases left in between. CDR3 length: 15 amino acids. The CDR3 sequence: CASRGTVRLTYEQYF. The DNA of the CDR3 is TGTGCCAGCAGGGGGACTGTCCGCCTAACCTACGAGCAGTACTTC.

The V and J genes are TRBV27 and TRBJ1-5; D call uncertain. This CDR3 has 13 residues. V lost 4 bases, J lost 6 bases, and 10 bases lay in between. From germline, CDR1 is MNHEY and CDR2 SMNVEV (reference sequence). The CDR3 spells CASSWGIGQPQHF. Written as DNA, the CDR3 is TGTGCCAGCAGTTGGGGAATTGGTCAGCCCCAGCATTTT.

The genes are TRBV7-9 and TRBJ2-2; the match to TRBD2 covers 14 bases. After removal of 6 bases from V and 0 bases from J, the junction contained 3 bases not matched to a gene. Germline V gene sequence: CDR1 SEHNR, CDR2 FQNEAQ (reference sequence). The CDR3 length is 17 residues. CDR3 coding DNA: TGTGCCAGCAGTCTGGGACTAGCGGGAGCGAACACCGGGGAGCTGTTTTTT. Protein sequence: CASSLGLAGANTGELFF.

The chain recombines TRBV29-1 with TRBJ2-6; tentatively, D is TRBD2 (5 bases). In germline, CDR1 is SQVTM, CDR2 ANQGSEA. The CDR3 consists of 14 residues. Deletions cut 7 bases from V and 0 bases from J, with 10 bases between. As DNA, the CDR3 is TGCAGCGCATGGGAGAGCTCTGGGGCCAACGTCCTGACTTTC. It yields the protein CSAWESSGANVLTF.

The count of this clone is one. The V gene is TRBV18, the J gene TRBJ2-5; TRBD1 is a possible D gene (5 bases). This CDR3 comprises 14 residues. Trimming cost V 3 bases and J 2 bases, with 10 bases left between them. The germline V gene encodes CDR1 KGHSH and CDR2 LQKENI. CDR3 loop: CASSPGSGQETQYF. Here the CDR3 DNA reads TGTGCCAGCTCACCCGGGTCAGGGCAAGAGACCCAGTACTTC.

This rearrangement joins TRBV27 to TRBJ2-7; TRBD2 matches at 8 bases. Germline CDR1 MNHEY, CDR2 SMNVEV (reference sequence). The CDR3 has 15 amino acids. Trimming took 0 bases from V and 6 from J; bases not matched to a gene: 7. CDR3 sequence (DNA): TGTGCCAGCAGTTTATCGATTAGCGGGATTGGCGAGCAGTACTTC. Encoded protein: CASSLSISGIGEQYF.

The J gene is TRBJ2-3, the V gene TRBV5-6; 11 bases align to TRBD2. The ends lost 5 bases at V and 7 bases at J; junction bases unmatched: 18. The CDR3 is 18 amino acids. Germline V CDR1 and CDR2: SGHDT, YYEEEE. CDR3 coding DNA: TGTGCCAGCAGGGATTGGCGTGGGGCTAGCGGGAGGAAAAATACGCAGTATTTT. The encoded protein is CASRDWRGASGRKNTQYF.

The rearrangement joins TRBV30 to TRBJ2-5, with D perhaps matching TRBD1 or TRBD2 (6 bases each). Germline V gives CDR1 GTSNPN, CDR2 SVGIG (reference sequence). This CDR3 region has 12 residues. Trimming pared 2 bases from V and 4 bases from J, leaving 8 bases between. DNA for the CDR3: TGTGCCTGGAGTAGGGGGGCAGAGACCCAGTACTTC. Its translation is CAWSRGAETQYF. Full variable domain (rest looked up from reference TRBV30 and TRBJ2-5): SQTIHQWPATLVQPVGSPLSLECTVEGTSNPNLYWYRQAAGRGLQLLFYSVGIGQISSEVPQNLSASRPQDRQFILSSKKLLLSDSGFYLCAWSRGAETQYFGPGTRLLVL.

This chain connects TRBV19 to TRBJ2-1; perhaps TRBD1 as D (5 bases). The CDR3 loop spans 14 amino acids. CDR1 and CDR2 (germline): LNHDA, SQIVND (reference sequence). The ends were cut back, 4 bases at V and 0 bases at J, with 7 bases in the middle. In nucleotides, the CDR3 is TGTGCCAGTAGTACAGACAGCTCCTACAATGAGCAGTTCTTC. Translation: CASSTDSSYNEQFF.

The V call is TRBV7-2, the J call TRBJ2-1, with D unclear. V gave up 0 bases and J gave up 10 bases, with 10 bases separating them. The V gene's germline CDR1 is SGHTA and CDR2 FQGNSA. The CDR3 length is 13 residues. As DNA, the CDR3 is TGTGCCAGCAGCTTAGCTAGTAGAGACGAGCAGTTCTTC. This translates into CASSLASRDEQFF.

V and J are TRBV5-1 and TRBJ2-5, with D unclear. The ends were cut back, 2 bases at V and 2 bases at J, with 10 bases in the middle. CDR3 length equals 14 residues. From germline, CDR1 is SGHRS and CDR2 YFSETQ. Here the CDR3 reads CASSLGLYQETQYF. In DNA form, the CDR3 reads TGCGCCAGCAGCTTAGGGCTATATCAAGAGACCCAGTACTTC.

The V call is TRBV5-1, the J call TRBJ1-1, with TRBD1 as a possible D gene (5 bases). CDR1 and CDR2 (germline): SGHRS, YFSETQ. V was shortened by 2 bases and J by 2 bases, with 19 bases between the two germline ends. The CDR3 is made up of 17 amino acids. The CDR3: CASSFPGWKGTNTEAFF. DNA for the CDR3: TGCGCCAGCAGCTTTCCAGGGTGGAAGGGCACTAACACTGAAGCTTTCTTT.